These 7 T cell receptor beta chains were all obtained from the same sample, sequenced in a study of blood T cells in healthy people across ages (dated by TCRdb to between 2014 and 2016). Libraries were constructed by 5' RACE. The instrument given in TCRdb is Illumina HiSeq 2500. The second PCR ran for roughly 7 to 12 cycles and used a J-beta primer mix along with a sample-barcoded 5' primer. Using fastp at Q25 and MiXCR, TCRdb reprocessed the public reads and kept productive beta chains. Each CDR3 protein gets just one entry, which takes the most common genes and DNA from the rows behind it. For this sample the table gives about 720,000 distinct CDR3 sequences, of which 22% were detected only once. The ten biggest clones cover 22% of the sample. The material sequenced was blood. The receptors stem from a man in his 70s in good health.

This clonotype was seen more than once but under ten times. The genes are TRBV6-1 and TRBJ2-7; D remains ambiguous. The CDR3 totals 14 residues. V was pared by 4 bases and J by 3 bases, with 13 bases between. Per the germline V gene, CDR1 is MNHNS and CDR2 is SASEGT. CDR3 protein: CASSVHQKGYEQYV. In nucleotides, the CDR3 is TGTGCCAGCAGTGTTCACCAAAAGGGCTACGAGCAGTACGTC.

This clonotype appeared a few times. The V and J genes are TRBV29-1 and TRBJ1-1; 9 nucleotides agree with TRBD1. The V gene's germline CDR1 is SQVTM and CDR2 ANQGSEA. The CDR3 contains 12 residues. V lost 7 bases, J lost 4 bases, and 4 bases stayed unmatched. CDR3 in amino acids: CSAKTGGTEAFF. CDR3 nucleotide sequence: TGCAGCGCTAAGACAGGGGGCACTGAAGCTTTCTTT.

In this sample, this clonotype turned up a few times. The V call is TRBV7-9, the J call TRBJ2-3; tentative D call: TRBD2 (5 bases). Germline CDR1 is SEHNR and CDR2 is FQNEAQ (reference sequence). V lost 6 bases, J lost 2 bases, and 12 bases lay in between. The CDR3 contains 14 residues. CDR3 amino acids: CASSYGLVTDTQYF. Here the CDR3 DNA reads TGTGCCAGCAGTTATGGACTGGTCACAGATACGCAGTATTTT.

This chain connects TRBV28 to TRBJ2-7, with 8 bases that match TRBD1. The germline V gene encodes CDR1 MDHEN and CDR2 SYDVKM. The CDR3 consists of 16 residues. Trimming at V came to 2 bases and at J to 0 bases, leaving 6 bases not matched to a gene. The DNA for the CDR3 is TGTGCCAGCAGTTTAAACGGGGACAGGAGCTCCTACGAGCAGTACTTC. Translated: CASSLNGDRSSYEQYF.

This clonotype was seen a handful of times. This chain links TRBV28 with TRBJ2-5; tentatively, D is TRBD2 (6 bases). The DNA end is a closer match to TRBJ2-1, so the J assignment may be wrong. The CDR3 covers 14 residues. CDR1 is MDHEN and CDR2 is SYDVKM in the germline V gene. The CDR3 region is CASSQLAAYNEQFF. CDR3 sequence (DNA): TGTGCCAGCAGTCAACTAGCAGCCTACAATGAGCAGTTCTTC.

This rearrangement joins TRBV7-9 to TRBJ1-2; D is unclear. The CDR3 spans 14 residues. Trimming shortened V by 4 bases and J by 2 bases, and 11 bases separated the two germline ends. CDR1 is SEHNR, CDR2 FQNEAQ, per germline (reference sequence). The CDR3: CASSSLFSNYGYTF. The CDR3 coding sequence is TGTGCCAGCAGCTCCCTCTTCAGCAACTATGGCTACACCTTC.

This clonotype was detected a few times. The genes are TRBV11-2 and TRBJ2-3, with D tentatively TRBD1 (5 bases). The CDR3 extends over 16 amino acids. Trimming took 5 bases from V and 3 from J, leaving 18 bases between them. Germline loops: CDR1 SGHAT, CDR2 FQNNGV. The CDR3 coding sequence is TGTGCCAGCAGCCCCCGACAGATCATGAGTACAGATACGCAGTATTTT. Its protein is CASSPRQIMSTDTQYF.